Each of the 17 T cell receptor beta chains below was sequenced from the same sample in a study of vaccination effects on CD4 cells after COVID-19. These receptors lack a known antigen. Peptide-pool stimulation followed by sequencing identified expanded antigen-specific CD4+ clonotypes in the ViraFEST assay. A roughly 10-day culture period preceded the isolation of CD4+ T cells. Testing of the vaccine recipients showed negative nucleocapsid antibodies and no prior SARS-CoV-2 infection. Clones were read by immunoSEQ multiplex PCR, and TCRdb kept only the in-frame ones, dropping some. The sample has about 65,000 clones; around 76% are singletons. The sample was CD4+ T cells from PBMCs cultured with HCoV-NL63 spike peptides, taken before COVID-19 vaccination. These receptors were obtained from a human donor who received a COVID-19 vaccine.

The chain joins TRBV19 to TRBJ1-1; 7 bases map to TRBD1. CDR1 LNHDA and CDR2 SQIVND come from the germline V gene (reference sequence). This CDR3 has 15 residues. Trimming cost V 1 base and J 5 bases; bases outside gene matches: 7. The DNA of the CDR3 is TGTGCCAGTAGTATAGTCCCAGGGGGGTTTACTGAAGCTTTCTTT. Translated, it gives CASSIVPGGFTEAFF.

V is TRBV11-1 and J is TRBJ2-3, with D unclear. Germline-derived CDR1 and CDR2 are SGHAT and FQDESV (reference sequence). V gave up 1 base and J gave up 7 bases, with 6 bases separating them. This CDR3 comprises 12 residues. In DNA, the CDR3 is TGTGCCAGCAGCTTAGGTGGGAATACGCAGTATTTT. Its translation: CASSLGGNTQYF.

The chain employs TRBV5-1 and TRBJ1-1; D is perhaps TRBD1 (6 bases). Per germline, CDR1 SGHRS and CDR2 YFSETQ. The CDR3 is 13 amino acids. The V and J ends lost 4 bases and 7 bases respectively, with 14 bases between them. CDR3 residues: CASSLGGAGEAFF. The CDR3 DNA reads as TGCGCCAGCAGCCTCGGGGGGGCCGGTGAAGCTTTCTTT.

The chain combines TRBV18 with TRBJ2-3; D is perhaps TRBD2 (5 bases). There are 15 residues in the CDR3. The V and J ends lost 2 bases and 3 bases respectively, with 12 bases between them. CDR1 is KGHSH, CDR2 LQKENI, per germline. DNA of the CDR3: TGTGCCAGCTCACCAATAGAAGTAGCGACAGATACGCAGTATTTT. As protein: CASSPIEVATDTQYF. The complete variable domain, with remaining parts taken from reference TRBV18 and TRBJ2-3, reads NAGVMQNPRHLVRRRGQEARLRCSPMKGHSHVYWYRQLPEEGLKFMVYLQKENIIDESGMPKERFSAEFPKEGPSILRIQQVVRGDSAAYFCASSPIEVATDTQYFGPGTRLTVL.

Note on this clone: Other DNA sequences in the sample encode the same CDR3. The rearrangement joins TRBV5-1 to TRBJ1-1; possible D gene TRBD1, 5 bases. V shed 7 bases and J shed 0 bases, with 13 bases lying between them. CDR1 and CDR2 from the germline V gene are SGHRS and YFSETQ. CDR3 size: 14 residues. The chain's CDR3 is CASSRDGLNTEAFF. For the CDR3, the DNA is TGCGCCAGCTCCCGGGACGGCCTGAACACTGAAGCTTTCTTT.

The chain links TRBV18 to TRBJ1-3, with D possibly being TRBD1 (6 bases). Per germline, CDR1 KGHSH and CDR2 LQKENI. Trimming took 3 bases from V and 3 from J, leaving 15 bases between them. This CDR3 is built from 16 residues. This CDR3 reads CASSPLEQGVGNTIYF. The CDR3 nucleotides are TGTGCCAGCTCACCTCTCGAACAGGGCGTTGGAAACACCATATATTTT. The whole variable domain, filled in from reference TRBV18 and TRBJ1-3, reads NAGVMQNPRHLVRRRGQEARLRCSPMKGHSHVYWYRQLPEEGLKFMVYLQKENIIDESGMPKERFSAEFPKEGPSILRIQQVVRGDSAAYFCASSPLEQGVGNTIYFGEGSWLTVV.

The CDR3 bases are TGTGCCAGCAGCTTTGGGACAGGGATGGGGTCCGGGGGTGAGCAGTACGTC. Its translation is CASSFGTGMGSGGEQYV. The chain is built from TRBV7-8 and TRBJ2-7; 9 bases align to TRBD1. Germline V gene lookup returns CDR1 SGHVS and CDR2 FQNEAQ. The CDR3 extends over 17 amino acids. The ends lost 3 bases at V and 7 bases at J; junction bases unmatched: 16.

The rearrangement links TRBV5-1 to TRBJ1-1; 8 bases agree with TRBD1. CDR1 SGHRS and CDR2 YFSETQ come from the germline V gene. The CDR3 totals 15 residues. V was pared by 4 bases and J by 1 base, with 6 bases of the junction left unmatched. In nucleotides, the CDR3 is TGCGCCAGCAGCCTACGGACAGGGACGAACACTGAAGCTTTCTTT. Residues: CASSLRTGTNTEAFF.

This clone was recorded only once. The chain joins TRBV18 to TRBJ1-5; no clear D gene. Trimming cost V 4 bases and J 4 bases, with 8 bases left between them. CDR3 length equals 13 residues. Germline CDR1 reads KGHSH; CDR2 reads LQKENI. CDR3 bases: TGTGCCAGCTCACGCAGTCAAAATCAGCCCCAGCATTTT. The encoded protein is CASSRSQNQPQHF.

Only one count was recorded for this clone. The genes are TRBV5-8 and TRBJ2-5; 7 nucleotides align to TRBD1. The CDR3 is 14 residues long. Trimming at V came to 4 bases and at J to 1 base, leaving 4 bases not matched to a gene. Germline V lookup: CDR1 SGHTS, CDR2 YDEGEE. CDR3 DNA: TGTGCCAGCAGCCGCGGACAGGTCCAAGAGACCCAGTACTTC. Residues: CASSRGQVQETQYF. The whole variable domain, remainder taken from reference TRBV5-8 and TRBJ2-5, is EAGVTQSPTHLIKTRGQQATLRCSPISGHTSVYWYQQALGLGLQFLLWYDEGEERNRGNFPPRFSGRQFPNYSSELNVNALELEDSALYLCASSRGQVQETQYFGPGTRLLVL.

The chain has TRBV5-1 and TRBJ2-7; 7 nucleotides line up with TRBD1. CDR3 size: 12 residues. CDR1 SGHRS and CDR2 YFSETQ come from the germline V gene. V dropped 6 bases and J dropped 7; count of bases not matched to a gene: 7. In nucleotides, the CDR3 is TGCGCCAGCATCCTGGGACAGACAGAGCAGTACGTC. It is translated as CASILGQTEQYV.

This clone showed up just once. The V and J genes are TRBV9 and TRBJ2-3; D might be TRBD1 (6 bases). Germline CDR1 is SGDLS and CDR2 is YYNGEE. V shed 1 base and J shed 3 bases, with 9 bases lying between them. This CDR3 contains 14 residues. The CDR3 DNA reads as TGTGCCAGCAGCGTACAGGGGTTGACAGATACGCAGTATTTT. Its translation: CASSVQGLTDTQYF.

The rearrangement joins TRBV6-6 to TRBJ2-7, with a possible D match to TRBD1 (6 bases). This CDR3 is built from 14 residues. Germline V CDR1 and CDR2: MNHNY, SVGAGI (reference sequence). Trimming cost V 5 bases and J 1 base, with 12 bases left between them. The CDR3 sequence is CASSLRDTSYEQYV. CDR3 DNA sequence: TGTGCCAGCAGTCTCCGGGACACTTCCTACGAGCAGTACGTC.

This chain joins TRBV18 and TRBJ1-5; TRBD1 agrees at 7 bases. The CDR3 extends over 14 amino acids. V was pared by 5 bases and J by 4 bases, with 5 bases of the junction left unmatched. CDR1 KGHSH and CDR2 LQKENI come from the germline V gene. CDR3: CASSSDRSNQPQHF. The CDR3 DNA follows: TGTGCCAGCTCATCGGACAGGAGTAATCAGCCCCAGCATTTT.

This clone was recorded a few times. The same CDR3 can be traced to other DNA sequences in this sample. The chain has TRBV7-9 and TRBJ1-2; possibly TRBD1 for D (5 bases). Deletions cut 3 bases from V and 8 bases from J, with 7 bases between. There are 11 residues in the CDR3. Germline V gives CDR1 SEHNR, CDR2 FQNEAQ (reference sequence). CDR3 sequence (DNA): TGTGCCAGCAGCTTCGGGGGAGGCTACACCTTC. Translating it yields CASSFGGGYTF.

The CDR3 protein is CASSGGTGRNQPQHF. The DNA of the CDR3 is TGTGCCAGCAGTGGGGGTACAGGCCGCAATCAGCCCCAGCATTTT. The V and J genes are TRBV9 and TRBJ1-5; D is perhaps TRBD1 (5 bases). The V gene's germline CDR1 is SGDLS and CDR2 YYNGEE. The V and J ends lost 5 bases and 2 bases respectively, with 14 bases between them. The CDR3 has 15 amino acids.

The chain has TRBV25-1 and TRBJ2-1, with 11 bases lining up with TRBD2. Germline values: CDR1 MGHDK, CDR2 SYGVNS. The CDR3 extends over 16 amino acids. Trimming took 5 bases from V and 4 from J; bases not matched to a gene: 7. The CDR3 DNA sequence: TGTGCCAGCAGTCCAAGACTAGCGGGGCTATACAATGAGCAGTTCTTC. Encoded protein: CASSPRLAGLYNEQFF.